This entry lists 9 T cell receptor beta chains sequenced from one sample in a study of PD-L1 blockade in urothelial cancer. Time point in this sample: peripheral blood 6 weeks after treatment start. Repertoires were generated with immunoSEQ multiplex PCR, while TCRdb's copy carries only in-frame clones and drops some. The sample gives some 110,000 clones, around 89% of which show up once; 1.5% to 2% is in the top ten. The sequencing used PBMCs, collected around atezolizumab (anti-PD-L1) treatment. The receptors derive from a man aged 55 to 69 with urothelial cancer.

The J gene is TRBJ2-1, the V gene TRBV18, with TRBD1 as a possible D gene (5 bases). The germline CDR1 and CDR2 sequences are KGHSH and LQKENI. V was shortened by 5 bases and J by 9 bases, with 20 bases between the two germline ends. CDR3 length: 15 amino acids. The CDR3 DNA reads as TGTGCCAGCTCAAGACAGCCAGGGCCCATCGGTGAGCAGTTCTTC. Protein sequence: CASSRQPGPIGEQFF.

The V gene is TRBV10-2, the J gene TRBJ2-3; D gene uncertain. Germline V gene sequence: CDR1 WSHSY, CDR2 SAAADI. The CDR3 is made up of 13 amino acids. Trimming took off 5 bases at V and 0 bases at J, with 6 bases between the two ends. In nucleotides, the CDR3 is TGCGCCAGCAGTCTAGGAAGCACAGATACGCAGTATTTT. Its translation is CASSLGSTDTQYF.

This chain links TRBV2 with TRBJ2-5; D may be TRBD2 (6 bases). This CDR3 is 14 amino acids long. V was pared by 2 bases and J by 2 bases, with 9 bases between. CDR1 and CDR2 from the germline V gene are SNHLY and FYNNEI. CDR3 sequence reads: CASSEWRGQETQYF. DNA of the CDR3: TGTGCCAGCAGTGAATGGCGGGGACAAGAGACCCAGTACTTC.

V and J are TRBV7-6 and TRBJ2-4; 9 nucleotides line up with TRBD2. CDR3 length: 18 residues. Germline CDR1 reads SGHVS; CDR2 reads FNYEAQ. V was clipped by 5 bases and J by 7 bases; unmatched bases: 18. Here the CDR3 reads CASSQSRASGEEWNIQYF. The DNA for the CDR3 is TGTGCCAGCAGCCAGTCTCGGGCTAGCGGGGAGGAGTGGAACATTCAGTACTTC.

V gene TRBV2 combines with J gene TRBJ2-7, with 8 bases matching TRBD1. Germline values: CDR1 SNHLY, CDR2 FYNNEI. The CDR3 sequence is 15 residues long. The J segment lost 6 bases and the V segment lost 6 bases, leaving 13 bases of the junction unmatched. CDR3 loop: CASRPLSGQGGEQYF. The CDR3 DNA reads TGTGCCAGCAGGCCCCTGTCCGGACAGGGAGGCGAGCAGTACTTC.

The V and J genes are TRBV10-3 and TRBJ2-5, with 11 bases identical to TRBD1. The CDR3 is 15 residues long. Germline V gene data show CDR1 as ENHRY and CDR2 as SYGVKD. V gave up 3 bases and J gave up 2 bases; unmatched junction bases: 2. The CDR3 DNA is TGTGCCATCAGTGACCGGGACAGGGGGCAAGAGACCCAGTACTTC. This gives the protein CAISDRDRGQETQYF.

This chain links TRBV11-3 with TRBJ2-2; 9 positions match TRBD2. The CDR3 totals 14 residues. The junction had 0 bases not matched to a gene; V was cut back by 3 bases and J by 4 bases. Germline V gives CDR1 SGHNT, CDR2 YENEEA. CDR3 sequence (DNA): TGTGCCAGCAGCTTTAGCGGGAGCACCGGGGAGCTGTTTTTT. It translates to CASSFSGSTGELFF. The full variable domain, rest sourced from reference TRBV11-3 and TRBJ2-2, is EAGVVQSPRYKIIEKKQPVAFWCNPISGHNTLYWYLQNLGQGPELLIRYENEEAVDDSQLPKDRFSAERLKGVDSTLKIQPAELGDSAVYLCASSFSGSTGELFFGEGSRLTVL.

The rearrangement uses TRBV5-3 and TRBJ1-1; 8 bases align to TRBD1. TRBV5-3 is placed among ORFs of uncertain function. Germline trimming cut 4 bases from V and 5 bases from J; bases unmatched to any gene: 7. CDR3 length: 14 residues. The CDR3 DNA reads TGTGCCAGAAGCGACGACACAGGGGGGACTGAAGCTTTCTTT. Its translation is CARSDDTGGTEAFF.

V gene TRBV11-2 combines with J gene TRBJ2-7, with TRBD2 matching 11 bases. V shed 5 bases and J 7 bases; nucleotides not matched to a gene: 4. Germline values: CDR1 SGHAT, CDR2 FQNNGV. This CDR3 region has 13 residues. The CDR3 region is CASSARTSGEQYF. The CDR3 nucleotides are TGTGCCAGCAGCGCGAGGACTAGCGGGGAGCAGTACTTC.